This T cell receptor beta chain comes out of a study of shared clonotypes between healthy human individuals. J lost 0 bases, V lost 0 bases, and 3 bases had no gene match. The germline CDR1 and CDR2 sequences are MNHNS and SASEGT. This CDR3 has 16 residues. The table came from immunoSEQ multiplex PCR; TCRdb's copy has only in-frame clones and leaves some out. The sample carries about 2.4 million clones, roughly 93% recorded once. This clonotype originated in a man between 18 and 35 years old in good health. Some clones in this sample may be carry-over from other donors' samples. This rearrangement joins TRBV6-1 to TRBJ2-3, with 7 bases matching TRBD2. The sample taken for sequencing was naive CD4+ T cells from PBMCs. Subset here: CD45RA+ positively selected. The CDR3 protein is CASSEALGRSTDTQYF. CDR3 sequence (DNA): TGTGCCAGCAGTGAAGCTCTCGGGAGGAGCACAGATACGCAGTATTTT.